This T cell receptor beta chain was captured in a study of T cell changes during pregnancy in multiple sclerosis. Sequencing used immunoSEQ multiplex PCR; TCRdb keeps in-frame clones, though not all of them. The sample has 70,000 to 100,000 clones, just under 95% seen once; the top ten hold around 4%. Trimming removed 0 bases from V and 4 bases from J, with 12 bases in between. Germline values: CDR1 LGHNA, CDR2 YNFKEQ. The CDR3 has 15 amino acids. The material was peripheral blood, obtained in the first trimester of pregnancy. This receptor was obtained from a female donor with multiple sclerosis, enrolled in a pregnancy study. The rearrangement joins TRBV4-2 to TRBJ2-5; unclear D gene. The CDR3: CASSQEAGPSETQYF. For the CDR3, the DNA is TGTGCCAGCAGCCAAGAGGCAGGCCCCTCAGAGACCCAGTACTTC.